These 23 T cell receptor beta chains share one sample of origin, sequenced in a study of T cell repertoires and HLA-DP antigens. These receptors are not linked to any known antigen. Sequencing was performed with immunoSEQ multiplex PCR; in TCRdb, only in-frame clones are kept and a portion is missing. Of about 89,000 clones listed, around 86% are singletons. Source material: CD4+ T cells from PBMCs. All receptors derive from a man between 50 and 59 years old in good health and CMV-seronegative.

The V gene is TRBV27, the J gene TRBJ2-1, with 8 positions matching TRBD1. Germline V gene sequence: CDR1 MNHEY, CDR2 SMNVEV (reference sequence). The CDR3 has 15 residues. Losses at the gene ends were 5 bases for V and 0 bases for J; bases not matched to a gene: 3. CDR3 region: CASSSDRGSYNEQFF. Here the CDR3 DNA reads TGTGCCAGCAGTAGCGACAGGGGCTCCTACAATGAGCAGTTCTTC.

The chain has TRBV6-5 and TRBJ2-2; possibly TRBD1 or TRBD2 for D (5 bases each). Germline assignment: CDR1 MNHEY and CDR2 SVGAGI. The CDR3 totals 15 residues. Trimming pared 6 bases from V and 5 bases from J, leaving 16 bases between. CDR3: CASRLTTGGTGELFF. DNA for the CDR3: TGTGCCAGCAGACTTACTACTGGGGGTACCGGGGAGCTGTTTTTT.

This chain links TRBV11-2 with TRBJ1-2; a possible D gene is TRBD1 (5 bases). Germline CDR1 is SGHAT and CDR2 is FQNNGV. CDR3 length equals 16 residues. V lost 5 bases and J 2 bases, leaving 18 bases between the germline ends. The CDR3 DNA sequence: TGTGCCAGCAGCGCCCGGACGGGGCCCGTGAACTATGGCTACACCTTC. This translates into CASSARTGPVNYGYTF.

J is TRBJ1-1 and V is TRBV7-6, with a possible D match to TRBD1 (5 bases). Deletions cut 6 bases from V and 5 bases from J, with 13 bases between. The CDR3 runs to 13 residues. Germline CDR1 SGHVS, CDR2 FNYEAQ. This chain's CDR3 is CASSSKEGTEAFF. CDR3 DNA sequence: TGTGCCAGCAGTTCAAAGGAGGGGACTGAAGCTTTCTTT.

This clone was detected only a few times. The chain employs TRBV5-4 and TRBJ1-1; possibly TRBD1 for D (5 bases). The ends were cut back, 2 bases at V and 2 bases at J, with 7 bases in the middle. The CDR3 is 13 amino acids. Germline values: CDR1 SGHNT, CDR2 YYREEE (reference sequence). The DNA of the CDR3 is TGTGCCAGCAGCTTCGACAGAAACACTGAAGCTTTCTTT. This encodes CASSFDRNTEAFF. The complete variable domain, with remaining parts taken from reference TRBV5-4 and TRBJ1-1, reads ETGVTQSPTHLIKTRGQQVTLRCSSQSGHNTVSWYQQALGQGPQFIFQYYREEENGRGNFPPRFSGLQFPNYSSELNVNALELDDSALYLCASSFDRNTEAFFGQGTRLTVV.

The V gene is TRBV1, the J gene TRBJ2-1; the D segment call TRBD2 is taken from the table without a DNA check. TRBV1 is termed a pseudogene. The CDR3 runs 16 residues. The CDR3: CTSSLGLAGAGGEQFF. DNA of the CDR3: TGCACCAGCAGCTTGGGACTAGCGGGAGCGGGCGGTGAGCAGTTCTTC.

This clone was found once. V usage is TRBV28 and J usage is TRBJ2-3, with D tentatively TRBD1 (6 bases). Trimming left V 6 bases short and J 3 bases short, with 19 bases between. Germline loops: CDR1 MDHEN, CDR2 SYDVKM. The CDR3 extends over 16 amino acids. The CDR3 DNA follows: TGTGCCAGCAGCCAAAGGGGGATACAAAGGACAGATACGCAGTATTTT. Protein: CASSQRGIQRTDTQYF.

This chain links TRBV28 with TRBJ2-7; 9 bases line up with TRBD1. Germline V gene lookup returns CDR1 MDHEN and CDR2 SYDVKM. The CDR3 runs 14 residues. Unmatched junction bases numbered 7, after V lost 6 bases and J lost 4 bases. The CDR3 loop reads CASRTTGGVYEQYF. DNA of the CDR3: TGTGCCAGCAGAACGACAGGGGGAGTTTACGAGCAGTACTTC.

This rearrangement joins TRBV11-2 to TRBJ1-3; TRBD1 agrees at 10 bases. V was pared by 5 bases and J by 2 bases, with 0 bases of the junction left unmatched. Germline V gene lookup returns CDR1 SGHAT and CDR2 FQNNGV. CDR3 length: 14 residues. The CDR3 bases are TGTGCCAGCAGCGGGACAGGGGCTGGAAACACCATATATTTT. Its protein product is CASSGTGAGNTIYF.

The chain couples TRBV18 to TRBJ2-1; 8 nucleotides align to TRBD2. In germline, CDR1 is KGHSH, CDR2 LQKENI. The CDR3 contains 15 residues. V shed 3 bases, J shed 6 bases, and the junction held 7 bases outside the gene matches. CDR3 protein: CASSPPGLVRNEQFF. The CDR3, as DNA: TGTGCCAGCTCACCCCCGGGACTAGTCCGCAATGAGCAGTTCTTC.

The chain carries TRBV30 and TRBJ1-2; D gene uncertain. This CDR3 contains 13 residues. V was trimmed by 7 bases and J by 3 bases, leaving 15 bases between them. Looked up from germline, CDR1 is GTSNPN and CDR2 is SVGIG (reference sequence). The CDR3 is CAFAKGRDYGYTF. The DNA of the CDR3 is TGTGCCTTCGCGAAAGGGAGAGACTATGGCTACACCTTC.

The table lists this clone with a count of one. The V gene is TRBV6-1, the J gene TRBJ2-3, with D perhaps given as TRBD1 or TRBD2 (5 bases each). CDR3 length: 16 amino acids. Deletions cut 1 base from V and 1 base from J, with 12 bases between. The germline V gene has CDR1 MNHNS and CDR2 SASEGT. This CDR3 is CASSEVPGTGTDTQYF. The DNA for the CDR3 is TGTGCCAGCAGTGAAGTGCCAGGGACCGGCACAGATACGCAGTATTTT.

This chain joins TRBV30 and TRBJ1-1; 7 nucleotides align to TRBD1. The V and J ends lost 3 bases and 5 bases, in that order; junction bases with no gene match: 6. There are 13 residues in the CDR3. Germline V gene data show CDR1 as GTSNPN and CDR2 as SVGIG (reference sequence). DNA of the CDR3: TGTGCCTGGAGCTTACAGGGGCGGACTGAAGCTTTCTTT. Its protein is CAWSLQGRTEAFF.

The chain recombines TRBV6-1 with TRBJ2-2; 12 bases are shared with TRBD1. Germline V CDR1 and CDR2: MNHNS, SASEGT. The CDR3 is 15 amino acids. J was trimmed by 8 bases and V by 5 bases; bases with no gene match: 6. This CDR3 reads CASSLGQGAWGELFF. DNA of the CDR3: TGTGCCAGCAGTTTGGGACAGGGGGCGTGGGGGGAGCTGTTTTTT.

The chain employs TRBV7-2 and TRBJ2-3, with D possibly TRBD2 on 5 matching bases. V dropped 4 bases and J dropped 4 bases, with 15 bases sitting between them. The CDR3 covers 15 residues. The germline V gene encodes CDR1 SGHTA and CDR2 FQGNSA. CDR3 sequence (DNA): TGTGCCAGCAGCTCGACTGGGTATAGCGCAGATACGCAGTATTTT. It codes for CASSSTGYSADTQYF.

The chain recombines TRBV30 with TRBJ1-5; 7 bases line up with TRBD1. The CDR3 sequence is 13 residues long. Germline-derived CDR1 and CDR2 are GTSNPN and SVGIG (reference sequence). V gave up 1 base and J gave up 6 bases; unmatched junction bases: 3. The CDR3 spells CAWSGRGLQPQHF. In nucleotides, the CDR3 is TGTGCCTGGAGTGGTAGGGGGCTTCAGCCCCAGCATTTT.

DNA for the CDR3: TGTGCCAGCAGTCGACTAGCGGGAGTCAGCGAGCAGTTCTTC. This translates into CASSRLAGVSEQFF. The chain carries TRBV7-9 and TRBJ2-1, with 12 bases identical to TRBD2. Germline V gene sequence: CDR1 SEHNR, CDR2 FQNEAQ (reference sequence). The CDR3 consists of 14 residues. V lost 6 bases and J lost 10; bases outside the gene matches: 7.

The rearrangement links TRBV7-2 to TRBJ1-6, with a tentative D call TRBD1 (5 bases). From germline, CDR1 is SGHTA and CDR2 FQGNSA. The ends were cut back, 5 bases at V and 4 bases at J, with 9 bases in the middle. There are 14 residues in the CDR3. The CDR3, as DNA: TGTGCCAGCAGCCAGCGGACATATAATTCACCCCTCCACTTT. This translates into CASSQRTYNSPLHF.

The chain joins TRBV10-2 to TRBJ2-1, with 7 bases fitting TRBD1. CDR3 size: 15 residues. CDR1 WSHSY and CDR2 SAAADI come from the germline V gene. J gave up 5 bases and V 8 bases, and 12 bases lay outside the gene matches. CDR3 region: CASESMTGLNNEQFF. Written as DNA, the CDR3 is TGCGCCAGCGAATCAATGACAGGGCTAAACAATGAGCAGTTCTTC.

The V and J genes are TRBV5-1 and TRBJ2-1; a possible D gene is TRBD1 (5 bases). CDR1 and CDR2 from the germline V gene are SGHRS and YFSETQ. This CDR3 contains 15 residues. The V end was cut by 2 bases, the J end by 1 base, with 10 bases between. CDR3 loop: CASSFQGQSYNEQFF. The DNA of the CDR3 is TGCGCCAGCAGCTTCCAGGGCCAATCCTACAATGAGCAGTTCTTC.

The chain employs TRBV19 and TRBJ1-1; possible D gene TRBD1, 5 bases. There are 14 residues in the CDR3. CDR1 is LNHDA, CDR2 SQIVND, per germline (reference sequence). Trimming stripped 6 bases from V and 4 bases from J, with 15 bases between. The CDR3 DNA follows: TGTGCCAGTAGCCCGACTGCGGGGGGCACTGAAGCTTTCTTT. Its translation: CASSPTAGGTEAFF.

The chain links TRBV28 to TRBJ2-7; 11 nucleotides align to TRBD1. Germline V gene sequence: CDR1 MDHEN, CDR2 SYDVKM. Unmatched junction bases numbered 4, after V lost 7 bases and J lost 2 bases. The CDR3 extends over 14 amino acids. The CDR3 region has the DNA TGTGCCAGCACCACGGGACAGGGGGCCTACGAGCAGTACTTC. Amino acids: CASTTGQGAYEQYF.

The V call is TRBV5-4, the J call TRBJ1-3; D possibly corresponds to TRBD1 (6 bases). The CDR3 covers 15 residues. Germline-derived CDR1 and CDR2 are SGHNT and YYREEE (reference sequence). Trimming cost V 0 bases and J 3 bases, with 10 bases left between them. In nucleotides, the CDR3 is TGTGCCAGCAGCTTGGACAGGGTGCTTGGAAACACCATATATTTT. Its protein is CASSLDRVLGNTIYF.